Below, 25 T cell receptor beta chains from the same sample are listed, as sequenced in a study of human T cells and chemical hapten exposure. TCRdb analysed the 5' RACE reads with MiXCR anew, one entry per CDR3 protein. Found here are around 140,000 distinct CDR3 sequences, about 4% of them singletons; the top ten hold around 1.4%. Total RNA extraction was carried out from unfractionated whole blood. The source of these receptors is a female donor in good health.

This clonotype has ten or more counts. The V and J genes are TRBV7-3 and TRBJ2-1; 8 bases map to TRBD1. The junction had 2 bases not matched to a gene; V was cut back by 5 bases and J by 5 bases. Per the germline V gene, CDR1 is SGHTA and CDR2 is FQGTGA. The CDR3 sequence is 13 residues long. The CDR3 DNA follows: TGTGCCAGCAGCACGACAGGGGACAATGAGCAGTTCTTC. Translated: CASSTTGDNEQFF.

This clonotype came up a few times. The chain joins TRBV6-2 or TRBV6-3 to TRBJ1-3; the match to TRBD1 covers 11 bases. CDR3 length equals 19 residues. V lost 6 bases, J lost 1 base, and 14 bases stayed unmatched. Germline values: CDR1 MNHEY, CDR2 SVGEGT. The chain's CDR3 is CASSPGWTGGGKSGNTIYF. CDR3 nucleotides: TGTGCCAGCAGCCCCGGTTGGACAGGGGGCGGAAAATCTGGAAACACCATATATTTT.

This clonotype has ten or more counts. The rearrangement links TRBV20-1 to TRBJ2-4; the match to TRBD2 covers 7 bases. CDR3 size: 15 residues. The ends lost 5 bases at V and 4 bases at J; junction bases unmatched: 11. Per germline, CDR1 DFQATT and CDR2 SNEGSKA (reference sequence). The CDR3 loop reads CSAPEGLLGKNIQYF. The CDR3 DNA reads TGCAGTGCTCCAGAGGGACTATTGGGGAAAAACATTCAGTACTTC.

This clonotype was detected a few times. The CDR3 spells CASSFIGRFLEGTGANVLTF. CDR3 coding DNA: TGTGCCAGCAGCTTTATAGGTCGGTTTCTGGAGGGCACTGGGGCCAACGTCCTGACTTTC. This sequence joins TRBV5-8 and TRBJ2-6; D possibly corresponds to TRBD2 (6 bases). V was clipped by 2 bases and J by 2 bases, with 23 bases between them. The CDR3 consists of 20 residues. Germline loops: CDR1 SGHTS, CDR2 YDEGEE.

This clonotype has a count of ten or more. The chain recombines TRBV7-3 with TRBJ2-1, with TRBD2 identical over 8 bases. Germline lookup yields CDR1 SGHTA and CDR2 FQGTGA. The J segment lost 5 bases and the V segment lost 2 bases, leaving 2 bases of the junction unmatched. This CDR3 contains 14 residues. CDR3 sequence reads: CASSLAGGNNEQFF. In DNA, the CDR3 is TGTGCCAGCAGCTTAGCGGGGGGTAACAATGAGCAGTTCTTC.

This clonotype was counted at least ten times. The chain recombines TRBV12-3 or TRBV12-4 with TRBJ2-3, with D possibly being TRBD2 (6 bases). Trimming took 6 bases from V and 2 from J, leaving 21 bases between them. The CDR3 spans 17 residues. The CDR3 spells CASSPPTAGLNTDTQYF. Written as DNA, the CDR3 is TGTGCCAGCAGCCCACCTACTGCGGGACTTAACACAGATACGCAGTATTTT.

This clonotype was counted many times. CDR3 amino acids: CASSLGFGQETQYF. In DNA form, the CDR3 reads TGCGCCAGCAGCTTGGGTTTTGGACAAGAGACCCAGTACTTC. The chain combines TRBV5-1 with TRBJ2-5; D is ambiguous. Germline values: CDR1 SGHRS, CDR2 YFSETQ. The CDR3 has 14 residues. V dropped 0 bases and J dropped 2 bases, with 8 bases sitting between them.

This clonotype was recorded many times. CDR3 loop: CASIRTGTGGITGELFF. CDR3 DNA sequence: TGTGCCAGCATCCGAACTGGGACAGGGGGGATCACCGGGGAGCTGTTTTTT. The chain carries TRBV12-3 or TRBV12-4 and TRBJ2-2; the match to TRBD1 covers 11 bases. The J segment lost 4 bases and the V segment lost 7 bases, leaving 11 bases of the junction unmatched. This CDR3 is 17 amino acids long.

V and J are TRBV30 and TRBJ2-3; D is unresolved. The CDR3 extends over 11 amino acids. V was cut by 2 bases and J by 2 bases, with 2 bases left in between. From germline, CDR1 is GTSNPN and CDR2 SVGIG (reference sequence). CDR3 sequence: CAWSITDTQYF. For the CDR3, the DNA is TGTGCCTGGAGTATCACAGATACGCAGTATTTT.

This clonotype has ten or more counts. This rearrangement joins TRBV6-1 to TRBJ1-5; possibly TRBD1 for D (6 bases). Per the germline V gene, CDR1 is MNHNS and CDR2 is SASEGT. This CDR3 has 14 residues. V dropped 6 bases and J dropped 4 bases, with 13 bases sitting between them. This CDR3 reads CASRLTGYNQPQHF. CDR3 nucleotides: TGTGCCAGCAGACTCACAGGGTATAATCAGCCCCAGCATTTT.

This clonotype has just a few counts. The CDR3 nucleotides are TGTGCCAGCAGTTCACGGGGAGCCGGTGAGCAGTACTTC. Amino acid sequence: CASSSRGAGEQYF. The chain employs TRBV7-9 and TRBJ2-7, with D possibly matching TRBD2 (5 bases). This CDR3 has 13 amino acids. Per germline, CDR1 SEHNR and CDR2 FQNEAQ (reference sequence). The V end lost 6 bases, the J end lost 7 bases, and 16 bases lay between the germline ends.

This sequence joins TRBV7-9 and TRBJ1-2; a possible D gene is TRBD1 (5 bases). V gave up 1 base and J gave up 8 bases, with 20 bases separating them. The CDR3 runs 16 residues. CDR1 is SEHNR and CDR2 is FQNEAQ in the germline V gene (reference sequence). In DNA, the CDR3 is TGTGCCAGCAGCTTAGGATCGGGACGCCGCAAGGGGGGCTACACCTTC. As protein: CASSLGSGRRKGGYTF.

This clonotype was observed many times. The J gene is TRBJ2-7, the V gene TRBV29-1; a possible D gene is TRBD2 (5 bases). The CDR3 extends over 14 amino acids. Trimming pared 4 bases from V and 5 bases from J, leaving 18 bases between. Per the germline V gene, CDR1 is SQVTM and CDR2 is ANQGSEA. The CDR3 here is CSVGMGSQRHEQYF. For the CDR3, the DNA is TGCAGCGTTGGGATGGGTAGTCAGCGGCACGAGCAGTACTTC.

This clonotype was found many times. The rearrangement links TRBV30 to TRBJ2-7; D is undetermined. Trimming removed 0 bases from V and 0 bases from J, with 12 bases in between. Per the germline V gene, CDR1 is GTSNPN and CDR2 is SVGIG (reference sequence). The CDR3 contains 15 residues. CDR3 nucleotide sequence: TGTGCCTGGAGTGTAGGGCCGACAAGCTCCTACGAGCAGTACTTC. It yields the protein CAWSVGPTSSYEQYF.

This clonotype was recorded at least ten times. The chain carries TRBV18 and TRBJ2-5; no definite D call. Germline V CDR1 and CDR2: KGHSH, LQKENI. Trimming stripped 8 bases from V and 2 bases from J, with 12 bases between. This CDR3 has 13 amino acids. CDR3 region: CASQLDVQETQYF. CDR3 nucleotide sequence: TGTGCCAGCCAACTGGACGTACAAGAGACCCAGTACTTC.

In its sample, this clonotype was seen many times. CDR3 nucleotide sequence: TGTGCCAGCAGCTCGACTAGCGGGGGGGCTGTGGCCAACGTCCTGACTTTC. Encoded protein: CASSSTSGGAVANVLTF. The chain links TRBV7-8 to TRBJ2-6; 14 positions agree with TRBD2. This CDR3 region has 17 residues. Germline V gene sequence: CDR1 SGHVS, CDR2 FQNEAQ. V dropped 4 bases and J dropped 6; count of bases not matched to a gene: 5.

The sample holds many counts of this clonotype. The V gene is TRBV18, the J gene TRBJ1-2; possible D gene TRBD1, 5 bases. Per germline, CDR1 KGHSH and CDR2 LQKENI. V was cut by 4 bases and J by 2 bases, with 17 bases left in between. The CDR3 has 16 amino acids. The CDR3 protein is CASSLGQGDNNYGYTF. CDR3 nucleotide sequence: TGTGCCAGCTCACTTGGACAAGGGGATAACAACTATGGCTACACCTTC.

With regard to this clonotype: A read error may be the cause here, since a much bigger clone is one base away. Here the CDR3 omits its conserved ending phenylalanine or tryptophan, so a read error is the likely source. V and J are TRBV7-2 and TRBJ2-5; tentative D call: TRBD2 (5 bases). This CDR3 spans 14 amino acids. Trimming shortened V by 4 bases and J by 3 bases, and 12 bases separated the two germline ends. Germline V gene sequence: CDR1 SGHTA, CDR2 FQGNSA. This chain's CDR3 is CASSSNRGKETQYL. The DNA of the CDR3 is TGTGCCAGCAGCTCTAACCGGGGAAAAGAGACCCAGTACCTC.

This clonotype was picked up a small number of times. The chain joins TRBV9 to TRBJ2-3; perhaps D is TRBD1 or TRBD2 (5 bases each). The CDR3 length is 14 residues. The V end lost 1 base, the J end lost 2 bases, and 8 bases lay between the germline ends. Germline loops: CDR1 SGDLS, CDR2 YYNGEE. The DNA of the CDR3 is TGTGCCAGCAGCGTACCGGGGCCCACAGATACGCAGTATTTT. Translated: CASSVPGPTDTQYF.

This clonotype was counted a few times. A read error may produce the germline difference seen at one junction end. This rearrangement joins TRBV12-3 or TRBV12-4 to TRBJ1-2; no clear D. The CDR3 contains 13 residues. The CDR3, as DNA: TGTGCCAGCAGTTTCAGTCCGAGCTATGGCGACACCTTC. Residues: CASSFSPSYGDTF.

This clonotype has only one observation. Given a much more abundant clone one base away, this may be a read error. The CDR3 DNA sequence: TGTGCCACCTCCCCCTTTACAGGGGGCGAAAAGCAGTACTTC. Encoded protein: CATSPFTGGEKQYF. This sequence joins TRBV10-3 and TRBJ2-7, with 9 bases identical to TRBD1. With 10 bases clipped from V and 8 bases from J, the junction kept 15 bases outside the gene matches. There are 14 residues in the CDR3. Germline CDR1 is ENHRY and CDR2 is SYGVKD.

This clonotype showed up many times. CDR3 coding DNA: TGTGCCAGCAGACCAACTCCGGGGAGCTCCTACAATGAGCAGTTCTTC. Translated, it gives CASRPTPGSSYNEQFF. This chain joins TRBV7-2 and TRBJ2-1, with D possibly being TRBD2 (5 bases). Germline CDR1 SGHTA, CDR2 FQGNSA. V was trimmed by 6 bases and J by 0 bases, leaving 15 bases between them. CDR3 size: 16 residues.

This sequence joins TRBV6-5 and TRBJ2-7; 7 bases are a match to TRBD2. V lost 4 bases and J lost 5; bases outside the gene matches: 5. CDR1 and CDR2 from the germline V gene are MNHEY and SVGAGI. This CDR3 comprises 13 residues. The CDR3 coding sequence is TGTGCCAGCAGTTCGGGGGGTAGGAACGAGCAGTACTTC. Translation gives CASSSGGRNEQYF.

This clonotype has a handful of counts. This chain links TRBV11-2 with TRBJ2-3; maybe TRBD2 (6 bases). The CDR3 totals 17 residues. CDR1 is SGHAT, CDR2 FQNNGV, per germline. V dropped 4 bases and J dropped 0 bases, with 17 bases sitting between them. The CDR3 region is CASSSDGRGASTDTQYF. The DNA for the CDR3 is TGTGCCAGCAGCTCCGACGGGCGCGGGGCTAGCACAGATACGCAGTATTTT.

This clonotype showed up many times. The V call is TRBV20-1, the J call TRBJ1-2; possible D gene TRBD1, 6 bases. V was cut by 3 bases and J by 7 bases, with 27 bases left in between. Looked up from germline, CDR1 is DFQATT and CDR2 is SNEGSKA (reference sequence). The CDR3 consists of 17 residues. The CDR3 loop is CSARGRARDSQGRGYTF. The CDR3 region has the DNA TGCAGTGCTAGGGGGCGGGCCCGGGACTCACAGGGCCGTGGCTACACCTTC.